The rows below give T cell receptor beta chains drawn from one sample of a study of T-cell memory formation after mild COVID-19. TCRdb itself ran the 5' RACE reads through MiXCR, one entry per CDR3 protein. The table shows approximately 170,000 distinct CDR3 sequences, with approximately 13% occurring only once. Sequencing was done on a sample of PBMCs or a T cell subset sorted from them (not recorded which). These receptors all stem from a young man who had mild COVID-19 (a few samples of this study predate the infection). Cell type and time point are not known. Each CDR3 is given without its conserved first and last residue. D genes are given only for firm matches. Some rows mark clone size as missing; the rest say once, few, many or name a class of expanded clone.

>TRBV7-2|few|TRBD2
ASRREGLAGAEQF
>TRBV4-3|NA|TRBD2
ASSHGGGEGTGELF
>TRBV12-3/TRBV12-4|few|TRBD1
ASNPGQGRSGNTIY
>TRBV19|NA|NA
ASSIGTSSGETQY
>TRBV4-3|NA|NA
ASSQGRQQETQY
>TRBV6-5|many|NA
ASSSENTEAF
>TRBV7-2|few|TRBD2
ASSAGGSGGYNEQF
>TRBV7-2|NA|TRBD2
ASSPTLAGGQEQF
>TRBV11-2|NA|NA
ASSWGAPYEQY
>TRBV5-1|NA|NA
ASSFGPAGNQPQH
>TRBV7-9|NA|NA
ASSLGTAAGNQPQH
>TRBV9|NA|TRBD1
ASSETGGDPTDTQY
>TRBV7-9|NA|TRBD1
ASSSLGGLFEKLF
>TRBV15|few|NA
ATSKGEFYNEQF
>TRBV7-6|few|NA
ASSLVETANTEAF
>TRBV7-2|few|NA
ASSPAPTRDTQY
>TRBV7-3|many|NA
ASSSLSRLRKNYGYT
>TRBV7-2|few|NA
ASSLVRVREGTDTQY
>TRBV5-6|NA|NA
ASSSILDSQETQY
>TRBV6-7|few|NA
ASSSQGGANVLT
>TRBV7-9|few|NA
ASSSQEDTEAF
>TRBV3-1|NA|NA
ASSQDPRNQPQH
>TRBV5-1|few|TRBD1
ASSLAGQFNQPQH
>TRBV5-6|NA|NA
ASSSRYQETQY
>TRBV5-5|many|TRBD1
ASSSGQTYGYT
>TRBV12-3/TRBV12-4|NA|NA
ASSLTSSGNTIY
>TRBV6-5|few|NA
ASSYAGGETQY
>TRBV6-6|many|NA
ASSPSRGTEAF
>TRBV7-2|NA|NA
ATRMGGPGTDTQY
>TRBV20-1|once|NA
SARGPLREKLF
>TRBV7-8|few|TRBD2
ASSLARLAGVETQY
>TRBV6-6|few|NA
ASSDRGNQPQH
>TRBV20-1|NA|NA
SAFGRNEQF
>TRBV5-1|few|NA
ASSLEAGVNYGYT
>TRBV9|few|NA
ASSPQEGRNYGYT
>TRBV2|NA|NA
ASNGPGVEKLF
>TRBV7-3|NA|TRBD2
ASSPLAGPITDTQY
>TRBV7-2|few|NA
ASSLNGANYGYT
>TRBV7-2|NA|NA
ASRPPPVGNTIY
>TRBV20-1|NA|TRBD1
SAEDRGLEETQY
>TRBV7-2|NA|NA
ASSLGLLSGEETQY
>TRBV20-1|few|NA
SAPRVGTYEQY
>TRBV20-1|NA|NA
SARAGYYSPLH
>TRBV5-1|few|NA
ASSSQGPQETQY
>TRBV10-3|NA|NA
AISEPQVYYNEQF
>TRBV28|few|TRBD2
ASSPGGWGTDTQY
>TRBV7-8|NA|TRBD2
ASSLGLAGVNEQF
>TRBV28|few|NA
ASVLRREGSNQPQH
>TRBV14|few|NA
ASSPQAPGELF
>TRBV7-2|NA|NA
ASSGTGMNTEAF